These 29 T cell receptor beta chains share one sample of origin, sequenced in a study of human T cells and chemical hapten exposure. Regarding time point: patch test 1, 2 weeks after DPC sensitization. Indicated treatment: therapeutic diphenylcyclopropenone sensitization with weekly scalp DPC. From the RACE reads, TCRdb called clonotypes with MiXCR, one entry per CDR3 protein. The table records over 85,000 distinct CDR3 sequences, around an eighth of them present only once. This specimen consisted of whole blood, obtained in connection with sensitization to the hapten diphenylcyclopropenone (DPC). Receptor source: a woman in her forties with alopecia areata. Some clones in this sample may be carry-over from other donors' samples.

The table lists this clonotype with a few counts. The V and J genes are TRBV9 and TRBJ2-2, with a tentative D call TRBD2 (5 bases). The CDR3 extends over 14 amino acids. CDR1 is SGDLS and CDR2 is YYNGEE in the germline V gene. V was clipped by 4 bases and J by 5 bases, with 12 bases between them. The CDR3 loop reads CASSRAGRTGELFF. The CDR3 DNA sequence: TGTGCCAGCAGCCGGGCGGGCCGAACCGGGGAGCTGTTTTTT.

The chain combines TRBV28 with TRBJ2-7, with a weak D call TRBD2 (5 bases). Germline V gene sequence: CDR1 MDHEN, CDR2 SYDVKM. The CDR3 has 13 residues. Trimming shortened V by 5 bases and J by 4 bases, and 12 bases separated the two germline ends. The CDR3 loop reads CASSAGNLYEQYF. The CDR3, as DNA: TGTGCCAGCAGTGCCGGGAACCTTTACGAGCAGTACTTC.

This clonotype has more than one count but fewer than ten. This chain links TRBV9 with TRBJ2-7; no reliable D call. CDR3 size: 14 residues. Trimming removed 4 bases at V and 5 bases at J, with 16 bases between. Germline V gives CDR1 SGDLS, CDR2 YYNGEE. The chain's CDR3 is CASSLAGIGDEQYF. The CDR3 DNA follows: TGTGCCAGCAGCCTGGCAGGTATCGGTGACGAGCAGTACTTC.

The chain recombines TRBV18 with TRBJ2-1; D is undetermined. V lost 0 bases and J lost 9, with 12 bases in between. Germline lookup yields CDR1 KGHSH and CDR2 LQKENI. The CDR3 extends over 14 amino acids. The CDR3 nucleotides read TGTGCCAGCTCACCACCGGTGGCAACGGGTGAGCAGTTCTTC. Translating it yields CASSPPVATGEQFF.

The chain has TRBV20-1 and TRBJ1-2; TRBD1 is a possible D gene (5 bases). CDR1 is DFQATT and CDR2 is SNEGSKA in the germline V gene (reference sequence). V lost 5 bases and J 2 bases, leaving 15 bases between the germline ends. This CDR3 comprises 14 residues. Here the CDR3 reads CSARHGTLNYGYTF. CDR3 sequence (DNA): TGCAGTGCTCGTCACGGGACTCTAAACTATGGCTACACCTTC.

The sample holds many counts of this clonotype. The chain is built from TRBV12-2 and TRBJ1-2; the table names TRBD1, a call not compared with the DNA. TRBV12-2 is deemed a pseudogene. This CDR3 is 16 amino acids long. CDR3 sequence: CASRSKLRQGVNGYTF. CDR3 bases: TGTGCAAGTCGCTCCAAACTCCGACAGGGTGTCAATGGCTACACCTTC.

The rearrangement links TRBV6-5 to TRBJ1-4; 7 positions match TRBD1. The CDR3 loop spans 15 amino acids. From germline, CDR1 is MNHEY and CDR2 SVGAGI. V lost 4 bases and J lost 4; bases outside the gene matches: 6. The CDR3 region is CASSSGQSYNEKLFF. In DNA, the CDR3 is TGTGCCAGCAGTTCGGGACAGTCCTATAATGAAAAACTGTTTTTT.

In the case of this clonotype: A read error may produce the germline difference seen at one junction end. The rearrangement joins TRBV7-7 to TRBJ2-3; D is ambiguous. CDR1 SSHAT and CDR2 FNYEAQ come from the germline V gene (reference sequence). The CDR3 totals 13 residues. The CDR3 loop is CASSREITDTQYF. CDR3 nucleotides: TGTGCTAGCAGCCGCGAGATCACAGATACGCAGTATTTT.

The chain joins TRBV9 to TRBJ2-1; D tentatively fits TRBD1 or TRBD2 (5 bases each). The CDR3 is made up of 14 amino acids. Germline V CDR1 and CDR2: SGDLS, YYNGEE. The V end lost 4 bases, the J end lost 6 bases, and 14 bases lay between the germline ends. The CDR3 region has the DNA TGTGCCAGCAGCACCCAACCGGGGCGCAATGAGCAGTTCTTC. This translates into CASSTQPGRNEQFF.

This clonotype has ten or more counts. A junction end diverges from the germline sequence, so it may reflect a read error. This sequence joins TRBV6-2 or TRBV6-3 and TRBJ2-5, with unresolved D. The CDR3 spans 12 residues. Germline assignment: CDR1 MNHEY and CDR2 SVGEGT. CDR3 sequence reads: CASSYVAQTQYF. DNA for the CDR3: TGTGCCAGCAGTTACGTCGCCCAGACTCAGTACTTC.

DNA for the CDR3: TGTGCCAGCAGTTTCGGAGCGGGAGAGGGCTACGAGCAGTACTTC. Amino acid sequence: CASSFGAGEGYEQYF. The rearrangement links TRBV27 to TRBJ2-7; 8 positions agree with TRBD2. Germline V gives CDR1 MNHEY, CDR2 SMNVEV (reference sequence). The CDR3 contains 15 residues. The J segment lost 3 bases and the V segment lost 3 bases, leaving 7 bases of the junction unmatched.

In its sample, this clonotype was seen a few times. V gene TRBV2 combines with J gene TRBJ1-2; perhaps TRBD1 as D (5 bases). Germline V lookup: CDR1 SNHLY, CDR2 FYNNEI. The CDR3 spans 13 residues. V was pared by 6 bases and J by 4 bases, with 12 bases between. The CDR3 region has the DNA TGTGCCAGCAGCTTAACAGGATCCTATGGCTACACCTTC. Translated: CASSLTGSYGYTF.

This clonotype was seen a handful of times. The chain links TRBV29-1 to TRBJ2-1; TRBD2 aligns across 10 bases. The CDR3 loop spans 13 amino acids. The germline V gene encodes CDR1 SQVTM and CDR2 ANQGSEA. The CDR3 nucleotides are TGCAGTCAGCGGGAGGGCTCCTACAATGAGCAGTTCTTC. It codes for CSQREGSYNEQFF.

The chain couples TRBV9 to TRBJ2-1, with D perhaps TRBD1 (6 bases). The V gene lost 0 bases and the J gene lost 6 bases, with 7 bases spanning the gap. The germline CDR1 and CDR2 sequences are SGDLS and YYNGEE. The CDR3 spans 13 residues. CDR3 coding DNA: TGTGCCAGCAGCGTAGTACAGGGCAATGAGCAGTTCTTC. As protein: CASSVVQGNEQFF.

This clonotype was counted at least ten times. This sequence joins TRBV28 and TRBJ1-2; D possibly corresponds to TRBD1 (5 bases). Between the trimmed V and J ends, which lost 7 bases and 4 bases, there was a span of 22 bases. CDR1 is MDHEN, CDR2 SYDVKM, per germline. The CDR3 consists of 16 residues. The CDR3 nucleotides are TGTGCCAGCATCTCCTCCAAGGCCAAGGGGACCTATGGCTACACCTTC. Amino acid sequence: CASISSKAKGTYGYTF.

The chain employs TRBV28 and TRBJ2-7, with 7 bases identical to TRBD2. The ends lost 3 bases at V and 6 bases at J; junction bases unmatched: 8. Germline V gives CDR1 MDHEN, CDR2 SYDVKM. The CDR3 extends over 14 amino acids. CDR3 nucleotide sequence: TGTGCCAGCAGTTTTTGGCGGGAGAGGTCCGAGCAGTACTTC. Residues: CASSFWRERSEQYF. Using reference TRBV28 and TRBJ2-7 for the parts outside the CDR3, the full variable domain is DVKVTQSSRYLVKRTGEKVFLECVQDMDHENMFWYRQDPGLGLRLIYFSYDVKMKEKGDIPEGYSVSREKKERFSLILESASTNQTSMYLCASSFWRERSEQYFGPGTRLTVT.

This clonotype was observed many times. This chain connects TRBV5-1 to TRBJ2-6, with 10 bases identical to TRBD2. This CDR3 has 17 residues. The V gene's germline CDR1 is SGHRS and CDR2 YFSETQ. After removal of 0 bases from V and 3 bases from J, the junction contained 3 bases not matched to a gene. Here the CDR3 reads CASSLEREGRGANVLTF. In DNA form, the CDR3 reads TGCGCCAGCAGCTTGGAGCGGGAGGGCCGTGGGGCCAACGTCCTGACTTTC.

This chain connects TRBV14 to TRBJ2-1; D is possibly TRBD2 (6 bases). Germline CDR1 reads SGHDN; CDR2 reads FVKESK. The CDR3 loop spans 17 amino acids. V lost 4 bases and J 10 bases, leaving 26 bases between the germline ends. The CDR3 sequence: CASSLRRLARVPAEQFF. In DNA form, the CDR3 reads TGTGCCAGCAGCCTGAGAAGGCTAGCGCGGGTCCCCGCCGAGCAGTTCTTC.

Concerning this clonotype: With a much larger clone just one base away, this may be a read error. The CDR3 loop reads CASSLGQHNEQFF. Here the CDR3 DNA reads TGTGCCAGCAGCTTGGGACAGCACAATGAGCAGTTCTTC. The gene calls are TRBV7-8 and TRBJ2-1, with 7 positions matching TRBD1. V shed 3 bases and J 5 bases; nucleotides not matched to a gene: 1. Germline values: CDR1 SGHVS, CDR2 FQNEAQ. The CDR3 is made up of 13 amino acids.

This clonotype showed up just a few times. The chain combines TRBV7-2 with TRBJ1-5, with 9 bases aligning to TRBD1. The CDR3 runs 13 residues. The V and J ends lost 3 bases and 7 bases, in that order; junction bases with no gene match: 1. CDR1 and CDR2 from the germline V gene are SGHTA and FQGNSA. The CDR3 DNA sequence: TGTGCCAGCAGCTTCGACAGGGGGCAGCCCCAGCATTTT. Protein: CASSFDRGQPQHF.

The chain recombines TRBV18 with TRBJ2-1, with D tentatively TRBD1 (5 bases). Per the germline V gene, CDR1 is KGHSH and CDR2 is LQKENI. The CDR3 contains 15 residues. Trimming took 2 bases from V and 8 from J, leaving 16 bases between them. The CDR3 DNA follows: TGTGCCAGCTCACCATTAAGGAAATGGGGCGATGAGCAGTTCTTC. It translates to CASSPLRKWGDEQFF.

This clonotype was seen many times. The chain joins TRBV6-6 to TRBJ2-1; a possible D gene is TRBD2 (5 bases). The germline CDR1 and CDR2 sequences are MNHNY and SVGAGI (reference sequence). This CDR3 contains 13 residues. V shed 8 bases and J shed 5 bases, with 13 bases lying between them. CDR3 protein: CASAFKGDNEQFF. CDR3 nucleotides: TGTGCCAGCGCCTTTAAGGGAGACAATGAGCAGTTCTTC.

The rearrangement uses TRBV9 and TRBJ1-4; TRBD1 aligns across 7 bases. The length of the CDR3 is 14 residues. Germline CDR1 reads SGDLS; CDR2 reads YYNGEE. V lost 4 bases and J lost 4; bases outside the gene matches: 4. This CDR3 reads CASSPGTDNEKLFF. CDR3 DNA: TGTGCCAGCAGCCCCGGGACAGATAATGAAAAACTGTTTTTT.

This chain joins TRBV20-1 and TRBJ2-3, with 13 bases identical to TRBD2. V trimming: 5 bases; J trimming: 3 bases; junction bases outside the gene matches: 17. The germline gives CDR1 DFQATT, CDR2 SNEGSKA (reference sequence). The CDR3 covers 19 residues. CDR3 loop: CSAVPTSGRAQRRTDTQYF. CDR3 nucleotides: TGCAGTGCTGTCCCCACTAGCGGGAGGGCCCAGAGACGAACAGATACGCAGTATTTT.

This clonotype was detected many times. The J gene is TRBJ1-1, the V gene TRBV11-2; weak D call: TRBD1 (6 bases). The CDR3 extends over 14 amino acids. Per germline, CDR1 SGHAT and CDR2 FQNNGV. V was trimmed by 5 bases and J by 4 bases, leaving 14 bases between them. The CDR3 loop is CASSPRRGGTEAFF. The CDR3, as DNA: TGTGCCAGCAGCCCCCGGCGAGGGGGCACTGAAGCTTTCTTT.

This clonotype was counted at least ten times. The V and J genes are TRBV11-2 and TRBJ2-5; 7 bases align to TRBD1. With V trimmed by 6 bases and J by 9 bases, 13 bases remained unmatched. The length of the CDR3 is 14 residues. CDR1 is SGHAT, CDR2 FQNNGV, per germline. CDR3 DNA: TGTGCCAGCAGGCTGGTCACAGGGGAAGGAGCCCAGTACTTC. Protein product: CASRLVTGEGAQYF.

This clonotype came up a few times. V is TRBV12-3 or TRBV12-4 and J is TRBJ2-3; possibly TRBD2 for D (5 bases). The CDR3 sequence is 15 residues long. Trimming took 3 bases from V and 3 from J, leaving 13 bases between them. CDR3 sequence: CASSFLVGETDTQYF. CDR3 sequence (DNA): TGTGCCAGCAGTTTCTTGGTGGGAGAGACAGATACGCAGTATTTT.

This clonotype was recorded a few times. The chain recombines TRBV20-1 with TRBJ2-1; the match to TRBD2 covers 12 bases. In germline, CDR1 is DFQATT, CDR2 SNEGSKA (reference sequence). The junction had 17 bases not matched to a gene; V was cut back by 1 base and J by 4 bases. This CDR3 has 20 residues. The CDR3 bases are TGCAGTGCTAGAGCAACGGGTCCAATGGCGACTAGCGGGAGTTACAATGAGCAGTTCTTC. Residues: CSARATGPMATSGSYNEQFF.

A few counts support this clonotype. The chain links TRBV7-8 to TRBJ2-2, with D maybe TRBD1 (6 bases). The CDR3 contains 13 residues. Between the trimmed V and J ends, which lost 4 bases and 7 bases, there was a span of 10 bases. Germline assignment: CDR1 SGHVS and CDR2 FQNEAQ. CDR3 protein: CASSSHRDGELFF. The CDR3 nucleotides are TGTGCCAGCAGCTCGCACAGGGACGGGGAGCTGTTTTTT.